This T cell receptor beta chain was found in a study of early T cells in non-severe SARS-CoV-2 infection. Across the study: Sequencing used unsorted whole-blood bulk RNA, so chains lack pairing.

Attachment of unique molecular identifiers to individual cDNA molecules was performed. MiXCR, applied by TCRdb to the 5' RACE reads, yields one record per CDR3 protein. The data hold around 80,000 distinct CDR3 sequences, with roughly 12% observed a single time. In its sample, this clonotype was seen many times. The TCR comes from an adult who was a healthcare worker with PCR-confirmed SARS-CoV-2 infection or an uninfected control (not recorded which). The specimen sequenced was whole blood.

The CDR3 here is CASSRGQGMNTEAFF. CDR3 coding DNA: TGTGCCAGCAGCCGGGGACAGGGTATGAACACTGAAGCTTTCTTT. This chain connects TRBV7-9 to TRBJ1-1; 9 bases are a match to TRBD1. J was trimmed by 0 bases and V by 5 bases; bases with no gene match: 4. The CDR3 consists of 15 residues. Germline CDR1 reads SEHNR; CDR2 reads FQNEAQ (reference sequence).